This TCR beta chain comes out of a study of blood T cell repertoires in COVID-19 (dated by TCRdb to the early 2020s). Some background on the complete study: Samples from collaborators originated in the United States, Italy and Spain and spanned both the acute and convalescent phases of COVID-19. The prospective study material was composed of cDNA or gDNA derived from T cells, B-cell-depleted T cells, or PBMCs. Deeply sampled blood TCRbeta repertoires from subjects exposed to, actively infected with, or recovered from COVID-19 were included in the dataset. The repertoires were made available in a free public database intended to serve as a resource for research on the immune response to SARS-CoV-2. Samples came from the ongoing ImmuneRACE study (first 160 participants) plus 1,254 subjects from 6 global collaborators. Sample metadata almost always included a de-identified subject ID, COVID-19 status, age in years and sex. Where HLA class I and class II types were available, the types were taken from metadata supplied by the sample provider, not from assay-based typing. General findings and caveats noted by the study authors: Clinical and demographic metadata were provided uncurated, with the amount varying by source and participant.

About this clone itself: Its antigen remains unidentified. No much larger clone is present one base from it, and per-base qualities are unavailable.

V is cut back by 4 bases and J by 5 bases, with 5 bases in the junction unmatched. Taken from the germline V gene (reference sequence), the CDR1 and CDR2 loops are SGHNT and YYREEE. Its CDR3 holds 15 amino acids, cysteine through phenylalanine. Solely the CDR3 DNA is kept, with 45 bases framed from the first base. TCRbeta CDR3 regions were amplified from genomic DNA by means of the immunoSEQ Assay, a bias-controlled multiplex PCR. Regarding the original processing steps: Nucleated cell counts per sample were estimated from amplification of reference gene primers within the assay. Sequence reads were collapsed and filtered to measure the absolute abundance of every unique TCRbeta CDR3 rearrangement. Productive Simpson clonality was computed per sample as the square root of Simpson's diversity index over productive rearrangements. Not all clones reach the TCRdb copy of this immuneACCESS table, which keeps in-frame sequences only. Checked studies attribute under half of the gap to unresolved V genes and leave the rest unexplained. D and trimming come from the DNA, and the V and J calls and clone size come from that table. This sample comprises 90,000 to 95,000 clones, 88% of them detected only once. The top ten constitute around 4.5% of the sample.

The collaborating institutions used their own protocols to collect whole blood in K2EDTA tubes. Collaborator samples were shipped for TCRbeta analysis as frozen whole blood, isolated PBMCs, or DNA extracted from either sample type. The chain links TRBV5-4 with TRBJ2-5; 13 junctional bases match TRBD2. The sequenced material came from peripheral blood. The receptor's source is a woman aged 80 or over with active COVID-19. Read as DNA, the sequence is TGTGCCAGCAGCCTCGGGACTAGCGGGATGGAGACCCAGTACTTC. This encodes CASSLGTSGMETQYF.